Listed here is a single TCR beta chain. The sample belongs to a study of preoperative IRX-2 immunotherapy in early breast cancer. Noted treatment: preoperative locoregional IRX-2 cytokine immunotherapy. Preoperative locoregional IRX-2 cytokine immunotherapy was tested in the phase Ib source study. Sequenced by immunoSEQ multiplex PCR; TCRdb stores in-frame clones only, minus some. The sample yields fewer than 3,500 clones, under 75% seen once. Trimming at V came to 5 bases and at J to 3 bases, leaving 6 bases not matched to a gene. The CDR3 has 15 amino acids. Germline V lookup: CDR1 SGHNT, CDR2 YENEEA.

The chain links TRBV11-3 to TRBJ2-7; 11 bases are a match to TRBD2. This sequence originates from a human donor with breast cancer. The sequences come from tumor tissue, collected before IRX-2 immunotherapy. CDR3 DNA: TGTGCCAGCAGCATTGGACTAGCGGGCGACTACGAGCAGTACTTC. This translates into CASSIGLAGDYEQYF. Combining the CDR3 with reference TRBV11-3 and TRBJ2-7 gives the whole variable domain EAGVVQSPRYKIIEKKQPVAFWCNPISGHNTLYWYLQNLGQGPELLIRYENEEAVDDSQLPKDRFSAERLKGVDSTLKIQPAELGDSAVYLCASSIGLAGDYEQYFGPGTRLTVT.